The 2 T cell receptor beta chains in this list originate from one sample, sequenced in a study of OX40 agonist ivuxolimab in advanced cancers. Sequencing was performed with immunoSEQ multiplex PCR; in TCRdb, only in-frame clones are kept and a portion is missing. In the table there are some 50,000 clones, 80% to 90% of which are singletons. Material: CD4+ or CD8+ T cells sorted from blood, obtained in a trial of the OX40 agonist ivuxolimab. The receptors stem from an adult with an advanced solid tumor such as melanoma, head and neck, liver or kidney cancer.

The rearrangement links TRBV27 to TRBJ1-1, with D uncertain. Trimming stripped 3 bases from V and 0 bases from J, with 8 bases between. The V gene's germline CDR1 is MNHEY and CDR2 SMNVEV (reference sequence). The CDR3 sequence is 14 residues long. The CDR3 DNA is TGTGCCAGCAGTTTTTCACCGATGAACACTGAAGCTTTCTTT. Amino acids: CASSFSPMNTEAFF.

The chain is built from TRBV7-8 and TRBJ2-3; D remains unclear. Germline V lookup: CDR1 SGHVS, CDR2 FQNEAQ. Trimming took off 2 bases at V and 0 bases at J, with 9 bases between the two ends. The CDR3 extends over 15 amino acids. CDR3 DNA: TGTGCCAGCAGCTTAACCACCCGTAGCACAGATACGCAGTATTTT. The encoded protein is CASSLTTRSTDTQYF.